This T cell receptor beta chain is drawn from a study of blood T cell repertoires in COVID-19. Participants had their cohort set by participant-reported clinical history. The V and J ends lost 6 bases and 7 bases respectively, with 9 bases between them. Per the germline V gene, CDR1 is MNHEY and CDR2 is SVGEGT. CDR3 length: 12 residues. This clone occurred a few times. Using immunoSEQ multiplex PCR, the repertoire was profiled, and TCRdb retains in-frame clones only, with some absent. In the table there are 300,000 or so clones, around nine tenths of which are singletons. The receptor was isolated from a woman aged 25 to 39 who had recovered from COVID-19. The sample consisted of PBMCs or T cells enriched from blood (not recorded which). The chain carries TRBV6-2 or TRBV6-3 and TRBJ2-2; weak D call: TRBD1 (6 bases). For the CDR3, the DNA is TGTGCCAGCAGCCAGGGACACGGGGAGCTGTTTTTT. Protein product: CASSQGHGELFF.